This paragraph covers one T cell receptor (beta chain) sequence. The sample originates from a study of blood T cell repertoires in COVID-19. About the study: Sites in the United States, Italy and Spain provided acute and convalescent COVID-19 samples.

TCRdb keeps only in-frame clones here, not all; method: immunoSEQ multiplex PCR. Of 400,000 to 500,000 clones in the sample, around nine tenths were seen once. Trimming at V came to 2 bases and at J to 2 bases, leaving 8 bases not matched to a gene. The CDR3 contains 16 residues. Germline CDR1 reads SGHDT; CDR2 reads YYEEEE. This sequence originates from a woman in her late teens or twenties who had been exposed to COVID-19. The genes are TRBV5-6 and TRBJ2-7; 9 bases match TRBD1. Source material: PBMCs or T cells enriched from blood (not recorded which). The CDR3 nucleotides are TGTGCCAGCAGCTTCCGGGACAGGGTCGTCCCCTACGAGCAGTACTTC. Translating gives CASSFRDRVVPYEQYF.